The next 16 T cell receptor beta chains were all read from a single sample in a study of cytomegalovirus exposure and HLA in healthy donors. Vbeta (60) and Jbeta (13) primers were used in the PCR. The table came from immunoSEQ multiplex PCR; TCRdb's copy has only in-frame clones and leaves some out. The sample consists of about 100,000 clones, about 75% of them appearing once. Sequencing was performed on PBMCs. These receptors were obtained from a man between 60 and 75 years old in good health and CMV-seropositive.

This clone was recorded a few times. This rearrangement joins TRBV4-3 to TRBJ2-1; 9 nucleotides line up with TRBD2. Per the germline V gene, CDR1 is LGHNA and CDR2 is YSLEER. J gave up 8 bases and V 0 bases, and 5 bases lay outside the gene matches. This CDR3 is built from 15 residues. The CDR3 DNA follows: TGCGCCAGCAGCCAAGATGGGACTAGCAGGGATGAGCAGTTCTTC. It yields the protein CASSQDGTSRDEQFF.

The chain carries TRBV4-1 and TRBJ1-2, with 9 bases fitting TRBD1. Germline loops: CDR1 MGHRA, CDR2 YSYEKL. This CDR3 comprises 14 residues. J lost 5 bases, V lost 2 bases, and 3 bases had no gene match. CDR3 amino acids: CASSQSDRGYGYTF. As DNA, the CDR3 is TGCGCCAGCAGCCAATCGGACAGGGGATATGGCTACACCTTC.

The rearrangement links TRBV7-6 to TRBJ2-1; 8 bases agree with TRBD1. The CDR3 is 13 amino acids. After removal of 5 bases from V and 7 bases from J, the junction contained 4 bases not matched to a gene. CDR1 and CDR2 from the germline V gene are SGHVS and FNYEAQ. DNA for the CDR3: TGTGCCAGCAGCCAGGACAGGGTGAATGAGCAGTTCTTC. Protein product: CASSQDRVNEQFF.

The rearrangement joins TRBV5-1 to TRBJ1-4, with TRBD1 identical over 8 bases. Trimming at V came to 0 bases and at J to 8 bases, leaving 6 bases not matched to a gene. The CDR3 extends over 15 amino acids. In germline, CDR1 is SGHRS, CDR2 YFSETQ. CDR3 nucleotides: TGCGCCAGCAGCTTGGGCCGGACAGGGAACGAAAAACTGTTTTTT. Translation gives CASSLGRTGNEKLFF.

This clone appeared a single time. V gene TRBV5-1 combines with J gene TRBJ2-7; tentatively, D is TRBD2 (6 bases). V was cut by 0 bases and J by 2 bases, with 12 bases left in between. Germline-derived CDR1 and CDR2 are SGHRS and YFSETQ. This CDR3 comprises 15 residues. For the CDR3, the DNA is TGCGCCAGCAGCTTGGGGTCCAGGGAGGCCTACGAGCAGTACTTC. Amino acids: CASSLGSREAYEQYF.

V is TRBV11-2 and J is TRBJ2-3; a weak D match, TRBD2 (5 bases). Looked up from germline, CDR1 is SGHAT and CDR2 is FQNNGV. This CDR3 has 16 residues. V lost 2 bases and J 0 bases, leaving 12 bases between the germline ends. The CDR3 DNA sequence: TGTGCCAGCAGCTTACGGAGCGGTGGTAGCACAGATACGCAGTATTTT. Its translation is CASSLRSGGSTDTQYF.

This clone was counted once. This chain connects TRBV6-6 to TRBJ2-7; D remains unclear. The CDR3 is made up of 12 amino acids. The germline V gene encodes CDR1 MNHNY and CDR2 SVGAGI (reference sequence). Deletions cut 6 bases from V and 0 bases from J, with 6 bases between. Here the CDR3 reads CASSRSSYEQYF. As DNA, the CDR3 is TGTGCCAGCAGCCGGAGCTCCTACGAGCAGTACTTC.

CDR3 DNA: TGCGCCAGCAGCTTGGTCGACAGGGAGTACGAGCAGTACTTC. Protein sequence: CASSLVDREYEQYF. The chain has TRBV5-1 and TRBJ2-5; 7 bases map to TRBD1. TRBJ2-7 explains the end of the DNA better; the J call may be wrong. There are 14 residues in the CDR3. The germline V gene encodes CDR1 SGHRS and CDR2 YFSETQ.

This clone turned up a few times. The chain uses TRBV2 and TRBJ2-2, with TRBD2 matching over 10 bases. V trimming: 6 bases; J trimming: 4 bases; junction bases outside the gene matches: 5. The germline V gene has CDR1 SNHLY and CDR2 FYNNEI. This CDR3 contains 15 residues. CDR3 protein: CASRGLAATTGELFF. CDR3 nucleotides: TGTGCCAGCAGAGGACTAGCGGCTACCACCGGGGAGCTGTTTTTT.

The V and J genes are TRBV2 and TRBJ2-2; 15 nucleotides line up with TRBD2. Per germline, CDR1 SNHLY and CDR2 FYNNEI. Trimming removed 6 bases from V and 8 bases from J; junction bases left unmatched: 4. CDR3 length: 15 amino acids. The CDR3 here is CASSGLAGGPGELFF. The CDR3, as DNA: TGTGCCAGCAGCGGACTAGCGGGGGGGCCGGGGGAGCTGTTTTTT.

The J gene is TRBJ2-5, the V gene TRBV5-6, with D possibly being TRBD1 (6 bases). With the DNA end fitting TRBJ2-7 better, the J assignment may be wrong. Per the germline V gene, CDR1 is SGHDT and CDR2 is YYEEEE. The CDR3 is made up of 16 amino acids. The CDR3 loop reads CASSPTGFLGSYEQYF. For the CDR3, the DNA is TGTGCCAGCAGCCCCACAGGGTTTCTCGGCTCCTACGAGCAGTACTTC.

V and J are TRBV18 and TRBJ1-5, with D maybe TRBD1 (6 bases). Germline CDR1 and CDR2: KGHSH and LQKENI. The CDR3 is 14 amino acids. The germline V and J ends were trimmed by 4 bases and 2 bases, with 9 bases remaining between them. CDR3 bases: TGTGCCAGCTCACTAAGACAGGGCAATCAGCCCCAGCATTTT. Protein: CASSLRQGNQPQHF.

This sequence joins TRBV28 and TRBJ2-3, with TRBD1 identical over 7 bases. The V and J ends lost 5 bases and 6 bases, in that order; junction bases with no gene match: 8. CDR3 length equals 14 residues. Germline assignment: CDR1 MDHEN and CDR2 SYDVKM. CDR3 in amino acids: CASSKTGVQDTQYF. The CDR3 DNA reads TGTGCCAGCAGTAAAACAGGGGTGCAGGATACGCAGTATTTT.

CDR3 amino acids: CASSAQGAFEKLFF. The CDR3 nucleotides read TGTGCCAGCAGTGCACAGGGGGCATTTGAAAAACTGTTTTTT. The chain combines TRBV2 with TRBJ1-4; 9 bases match TRBD1. Trimming at V came to 4 bases and at J to 7 bases, leaving 4 bases not matched to a gene. The CDR3 extends over 14 amino acids. Germline lookup yields CDR1 SNHLY and CDR2 FYNNEI. Together with reference TRBV2 and TRBJ1-4, the CDR3 gives the full variable domain: EPEVTQTPSHQVTQMGQEVILRCVPISNHLYFYWYRQILGQKVEFLVSFYNNEISEKSEIFDDQFSVERPDGSNFTLKIRSTKLEDSAMYFCASSAQGAFEKLFFGSGTQLSVL.

The rearrangement links TRBV11-2 to TRBJ1-2; D is perhaps TRBD1 (6 bases). This CDR3 contains 14 residues. In germline, CDR1 is SGHAT, CDR2 FQNNGV. Trimming took off 0 bases at V and 8 bases at J, with 13 bases between the two ends. CDR3 coding DNA: TGTGCCAGCAGCTTAGATCAAGGGGGTGGCGGCTACACCTTC. As protein: CASSLDQGGGGYTF.

The table lists this clone with a few counts. The CDR3 region is CASSTGLNTEAFF. CDR3 nucleotides: TGTGCCAGCAGTACAGGCTTGAACACTGAAGCTTTCTTT. The chain recombines TRBV28 with TRBJ1-1, with D tentatively TRBD1 (5 bases). V was trimmed by 5 bases and J by 0 bases, leaving 7 bases between them. Germline V lookup: CDR1 MDHEN, CDR2 SYDVKM. This CDR3 spans 13 amino acids.